This section outlines one T cell receptor (beta chain) sequence together with its context. Its specific antigen is unknown. No base-level quality is on record; no much larger clone is a single base apart. Library prep was done by 5' RACE. Sequenced using an Illumina HiSeq 2500. A second PCR of 7 to 11 cycles was performed with a sample-barcoded 5' primer and a J-beta primer mix. A template-switch 5' adaptor carrying 12 random nucleotides introduced a unique molecular identifier onto each TCR beta cDNA molecule. Each sample yielded at least 2.5 million CDR3-containing paired-end reads. First-strand cDNA was synthesized from all RNA with the Mint cDNA synthesis kit, primed by a TRBC-specific oligonucleotide. Following uracil-DNA glycosylase treatment, all cDNA underwent a first 18-cycle PCR with the universal primers M1SS and BC2_uni_R. The paper's data handling went like this. For normalization, 1 million high-quality reads were randomly selected from each sample, with every read carrying a distinct molecular identifier. Reads with shared molecular identifiers were discarded instead of being binned into consensus sequences. MiTCR, run with a Q25 quality threshold and the strictest error-elimination algorithm, handled CDR3 identification, clonotype clustering and error correction. A nonparametric unseen species model using Euler transformation provided a lower-bound estimate of total TCR beta diversity. The public reads were reprocessed in TCRdb via fastp at Q25 and MiXCR, keeping in-frame beta chains. A single entry per CDR3 protein holds the most common genes and DNA from its merged rows. TCRdb's processing, not the authors', yielded these V and J calls. This sample has about 1,600,000 distinct CDR3 sequences in its table, and roughly 40% of those were observed once. Clones ranked in the top ten supply 7.9% of the sample.

The data stem from a study of blood T cells in healthy people across ages (dated by TCRdb to between 2015 and 2017). Regarding the complete study: In model experiments, template switching captured roughly one uniquely barcoded TCR beta cDNA molecule for every two T cells. Donors were grouped into four age groups: young (average 16 years), middle-aged (about 38), aged (roughly 67) and long-lived (roughly 80). To avoid experimental bias, donors of different ages were randomly spread across the sequencing lanes. For two donors (one aged 18 to 30 and one aged 80 or older), the study analyzed two additional independent replicas of 1 million unique cDNA reads from the same blood draw. The study measured age-related changes in TCR beta repertoire diversity using deep sequencing normalized with unique cDNA molecular identifiers.

The trim is 4 bases for V and 2 bases for J, with a gap of 11 bases between the germline ends. Per the germline V gene, MGHRA is the CDR1 and YSYEKL is the CDR2. Inclusive of the bounding cysteine and phenylalanine, the CDR3 is 15 residues long. Just the 45-base CDR3 DNA is kept, in frame starting at base 1. The 39 donors, aged about 6 to 100 years, were systemically healthy Caucasian individuals from Russia. Each donor gave 8 to 10 milliliters of peripheral blood, drawn into EDTA-treated Vacutainer tubes. Ficoll-Paque density-gradient centrifugation was used to isolate PBMCs, with at least 6 million per sample. Total RNA was extracted from PBMCs with Trizol reagent, with at least 5 micrograms obtained per sample. For every donor, flow cytometry on a PBMC aliquot measured the percentage of naive CD45RAhigh/CD27high T cells. What the research found in general, with its limitations: Because the CMV infection status of the donors was unknown, age-related changes in expanded clonotypes may potentially have been confounded. Since profiling was done on bulk unsorted PBMCs, naive and antigen-experienced compartments could not be conclusively compared. Estimates of total diversity based on one million sequenced T cells were regarded as lower bounds and as underestimates. The long-lived group showed more naive CD4+ T cells, fewer expanded clones and increased TCR diversity than the aged group, suggesting age selection. The percentage of naive T cells measured by flow cytometry correlated strongly with observed TCR beta diversity. Observed TCR beta diversity per million T cells fell roughly linearly with age, and a significant reduction was already apparent by age around 36.

This receptor was taken from a woman aged 18-30 years in good health. The specimen sequenced was blood. This receptor chain uses TRBV4-1 and TRBJ1-4; possibly the D gene is TRBD1, per 6 matching bases. CDR3 reads: CASSLTGGTNEKLFF. The DNA sequence is given as TGCGCCAGCAGCCTGACAGGCGGTACTAATGAAAAACTGTTTTTT.